This TCR beta chain is drawn from a study of identical twins. This clonotype turned up a few times. A universal primer site was incorporated via template switching, and the cDNA contained unique molecular identifiers. TCRdb independently ran MiXCR on the 5' RACE reads; one entry per CDR3 protein. The table shows around 1.7 million distinct CDR3 sequences, with around 29% occurring only once. The CDR3 is 12 amino acids. Germline V gene sequence: CDR1 SEHNR, CDR2 FQNEAQ (reference sequence). Trimming removed 10 bases from V and 5 bases from J, with 14 bases in between. The gene calls are TRBV7-9 and TRBJ2-5; perhaps TRBD2 as D (6 bases). The sample consisted of cord blood. This sequence originates from a newborn girl in good health. Written as DNA, the CDR3 is TGTGCCATAACCGGGAGCGGGGAGACCCAGTACTTC. Its translation: CAITGSGETQYF.